The 16 T cell receptor beta chains presented below share a single source sample, sequenced in a study of beta chain features in type 1 diabetes. These receptors lack a known antigen. cDNA synthesis used the whole RNA isolate, giving expressed TCRB sequences. The repertoire was sequenced with immunoSEQ multiplex PCR; TCRdb's copy has only in-frame clones and lacks some. The sample has 300,000 to 450,000 clones, roughly 9.8% seen once; the top ten hold 0.55% to 0.75%. Findings and limits, study-wide: Shortening that was moderate but significant affected the TCRB CDR3s of Type 1 diabetes patients in all four CD4+ subsets.

The sample was central memory CD4+ T cells from blood. The receptors originated from a man younger than 45 with type 1 diabetes.

V is TRBV19 and J is TRBJ2-6, with TRBD1 identical over 7 bases. The CDR3 is 15 amino acids. The V and J ends lost 4 bases and 1 base, in that order; junction bases with no gene match: 1. Germline loops: CDR1 LNHDA, CDR2 SQIVND (reference sequence). The CDR3 sequence: CASSTGGSGANVLTF. For the CDR3, the DNA is TGTGCCAGTAGTACAGGGGGATCTGGGGCCAACGTCCTGACTTTC.

The chain carries TRBV29-1 and TRBJ2-3; D gene unclear. CDR3 length: 13 amino acids. Per the germline V gene, CDR1 is SQVTM and CDR2 is ANQGSEA. Trimming stripped 0 bases from V and 3 bases from J, with 7 bases between. CDR3 sequence: CSVEEELTDTQYF. The CDR3 DNA is TGCAGCGTTGAAGAGGAACTTACAGATACGCAGTATTTT.

The chain joins TRBV6-6 to TRBJ1-2, with D unclear. This CDR3 spans 16 amino acids. V gave up 2 bases and J gave up 2 bases, with 15 bases separating them. Germline V CDR1 and CDR2: MNHNY, SVGAGI (reference sequence). The CDR3 DNA reads TGTGCCAGCAGTTACGATCTTGCGAGAACGAACTATGGCTACACCTTC. It codes for CASSYDLARTNYGYTF.

This clone has only a few counts. The V and J genes are TRBV28 and TRBJ2-7, with D maybe TRBD2 (5 bases). The germline gives CDR1 MDHEN, CDR2 SYDVKM. The CDR3 is 15 residues long. V lost 8 bases to trimming and J lost 2 bases, with 19 bases between them. CDR3 coding DNA: TGTGCCAGCGACGATCCTGGAGGACGGACCTACGAGCAGTACTTC. This codes for CASDDPGGRTYEQYF.

This clone has only a few counts. The chain has TRBV29-1 and TRBJ2-7, with D possibly being TRBD1 (6 bases). The germline V and J ends were trimmed by 7 bases and 2 bases, with 9 bases remaining between them. CDR3 length: 11 amino acids. Germline V gene lookup returns CDR1 SQVTM and CDR2 ANQGSEA. The CDR3 reads CSARTAYEQYF. The CDR3 DNA reads as TGCAGCGCTAGGACAGCCTACGAGCAGTACTTC.

This clone was seen ten or more times. The chain combines TRBV5-5 with TRBJ1-5; D call uncertain. This CDR3 region has 14 residues. CDR1 is SGHKS and CDR2 is YYEKEE in the germline V gene (reference sequence). V dropped 5 bases and J dropped 0 bases, with 9 bases sitting between them. Written as DNA, the CDR3 is TGTGCCAGCAGGATCTGGGGTAGCAATCAGCCCCAGCATTTT. This encodes CASRIWGSNQPQHF.

This clone was found many times. J is TRBJ2-7 and V is TRBV21-1. TRBV21-1 corresponds to a pseudogene. The CDR3 covers 12 residues. CDR3 bases: TGTGCCAGCAGCCGGCGGACGTACGAGCAGTACTTC. It yields the protein CASSRRTYEQYF.

The J gene is TRBJ2-2, the V gene TRBV5-4; D ambiguous. This CDR3 has 13 amino acids. V gave up 2 bases and J gave up 5 bases, with 7 bases separating them. CDR1 is SGHNT, CDR2 YYREEE, per germline (reference sequence). The CDR3 loop is CASSFWKTGELFF. The CDR3 nucleotides are TGTGCCAGCAGCTTTTGGAAGACCGGGGAGCTGTTTTTT.

This clone showed up just a few times. The chain links TRBV11-1 to TRBJ2-7; 8 bases align to TRBD1. The CDR3 sequence is 15 residues long. With V trimmed by 1 base and J by 0 bases, 2 bases remained unmatched. Germline values: CDR1 SGHAT, CDR2 FQDESV (reference sequence). The CDR3 coding sequence is TGTGCCAGCAGCTTAGACAGGGGGTTCTCCTACGAGCAGTACTTC. Translating it yields CASSLDRGFSYEQYF.

The rearrangement uses TRBV4-2 and TRBJ1-1; 8 bases align to TRBD1. V lost 1 base to trimming and J lost 3 bases; unmatched junction nucleotides: 4. This CDR3 region has 15 residues. In germline, CDR1 is LGHNA, CDR2 YNFKEQ. The CDR3 DNA sequence: TGTGCCAGCAGCCAAGGGACAGGGTGGGACACTGAAGCTTTCTTT. Amino acids: CASSQGTGWDTEAFF.

This clone was seen a handful of times. This rearrangement joins TRBV7-2 to TRBJ2-1; TRBD2 might be the D (5 bases). V dropped 1 base and J dropped 6 bases, with 10 bases sitting between them. Germline-derived CDR1 and CDR2 are SGHTA and FQGNSA. The CDR3 is made up of 14 amino acids. CDR3 sequence: CASSLVGSVNEQFF. CDR3 nucleotides: TGTGCCAGCAGCTTAGTGGGGAGCGTCAATGAGCAGTTCTTC.

This clone has only a few counts. The CDR3 nucleotides are TGCAGCGTTTTAGACAACACAAGGTACAATGAGCAGTTCTTC. This codes for CSVLDNTRYNEQFF. The chain joins TRBV29-1 to TRBJ2-1; D remains unclear. V lost 5 bases and J lost 4, with 15 bases in between. The length of the CDR3 is 14 residues. The V gene's germline CDR1 is SQVTM and CDR2 ANQGSEA.

This clone appeared a few times. The chain has TRBV2 and TRBJ1-5; D gene unclear. CDR3 length: 14 residues. Trimming left V 3 bases short and J 6 bases short, with 12 bases between. CDR1 and CDR2 (germline): SNHLY, FYNNEI. CDR3 loop: CASSDRSGSQPQHF. The CDR3 bases are TGTGCCAGCAGTGATCGGTCGGGGAGTCAGCCCCAGCATTTT. Drawing the rest from reference TRBV2 and TRBJ1-5, the complete variable domain is EPEVTQTPSHQVTQMGQEVILRCVPISNHLYFYWYRQILGQKVEFLVSFYNNEISEKSEIFDDQFSVERPDGSNFTLKIRSTKLEDSAMYFCASSDRSGSQPQHFGDGTRLSIL.

The V call is TRBV18, the J call TRBJ2-7, with D hard to call. This CDR3 spans 14 amino acids. Trimming shortened V by 9 bases and J by 2 bases, and 17 bases separated the two germline ends. The germline V gene encodes CDR1 KGHSH and CDR2 LQKENI. CDR3 in DNA: TGTGCCAGTTCAACCGGAGCTGCCACCTACGAGCAGTACTTC. It codes for CASSTGAATYEQYF.

Here the CDR3 DNA reads TGTGCCAGCAGCTTACCTCGTAGGACGGGGGGGGAGCTGTTTTTT. It translates to CASSLPRRTGGELFF. V usage is TRBV5-4 and J usage is TRBJ2-2, with D possibly being TRBD2 (5 bases). Germline values: CDR1 SGHNT, CDR2 YYREEE (reference sequence). Trimming removed 2 bases at V and 8 bases at J, with 16 bases between. The CDR3 spans 15 residues.

This clone was recorded a few times. The chain couples TRBV4-1 to TRBJ2-7; 7 nucleotides align to TRBD1. The CDR3 runs 20 residues. Germline V gene lookup returns CDR1 MGHRA and CDR2 YSYEKL. With V trimmed by 3 bases and J by 0 bases, 20 bases remained unmatched. CDR3 protein: CASSQTLRDRSNPYSYEQYF. The CDR3, as DNA: TGCGCCAGCAGCCAGACACTCCGGGACAGATCCAACCCGTACTCCTACGAGCAGTACTTC.